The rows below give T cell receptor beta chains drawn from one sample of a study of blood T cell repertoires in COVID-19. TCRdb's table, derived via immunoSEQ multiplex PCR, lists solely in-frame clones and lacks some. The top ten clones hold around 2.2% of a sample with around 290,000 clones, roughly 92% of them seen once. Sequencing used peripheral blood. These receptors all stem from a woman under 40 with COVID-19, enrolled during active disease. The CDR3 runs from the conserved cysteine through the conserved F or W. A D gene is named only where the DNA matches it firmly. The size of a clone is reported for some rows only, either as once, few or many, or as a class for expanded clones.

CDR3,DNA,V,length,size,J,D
CASEGLAGYEQYF,TGTGCCAGCGAAGGACTAGCGGGCTACGAGCAGTACTTC,TRBV6-5,13,NA,TRBJ2-7,TRBD2
CASSPVSRDGYTF,TGTGCCAGCTCACCCGTTTCCAGGGATGGCTACACCTTC,TRBV18,13,few,TRBJ1-2,NA
CASGPGTGSPGELFF,TGTGCTAGTGGTCCCGGGACAGGGTCTCCGGGGGAGCTGTTTTTT,TRBV12-5,15,NA,TRBJ2-2,TRBD1
CARTGMNTEAFF,TGTGCCAGGACAGGGATGAACACTGAAGCTTTCTTT,TRBV6-5,12,NA,TRBJ1-1,TRBD1
CASSGTGGMYEQYF,TGTGCCAGCAGCGGGACAGGGGGAATGTACGAGCAGTACTTC,TRBV6-2/TRBV6-3,14,NA,TRBJ2-7,TRBD1
CASSLVPTGANSPLHF,TGTGCCAGCAGTTTAGTTCCCACAGGGGCCAATTCACCCCTCCACTTT,TRBV28,16,NA,TRBJ1-6,TRBD1
CASSLWAGGNTGELFF,TGCGCCAGCAGTCTATGGGCAGGGGGGAACACCGGGGAGCTGTTTTTT,TRBV4-1,16,NA,TRBJ2-2,TRBD1
CASSQGRAYTF,TGTGCCAGCAGCCAAGGCAGGGCCTACACCTTC,TRBV3-1/TRBV3-2,11,once,TRBJ1-2,NA
CASSPTGGVDQPQHF,TGTGCCAGCAGCCCTACGGGGGGGGTGGATCAGCCCCAGCATTTT,TRBV6-2/TRBV6-3,15,NA,TRBJ1-5,NA
CASSLSDRGPLSSTDTQYF,TGTGCCAGCAGCTTAAGCGACAGGGGGCCCTTATCTAGCACAGATACGCAGTATTTT,TRBV7-9,19,NA,TRBJ2-3,TRBD1
CASTPRAGRYYEQYF,TGTGCCAGCACCCCCCGGGCAGGGAGGTACTACGAGCAGTACTTC,TRBV6-5,15,NA,TRBJ2-7,NA
CASSLSGIKFETQYF,TGCGCCAGCAGCTTGAGCGGGATAAAGTTTGAGACCCAGTACTTC,TRBV5-1,15,NA,TRBJ2-5,TRBD2
CASSQDPGVWGNTEAFF,TGTGCCAGCAGCCAAGACCCGGGGGTGTGGGGGAACACTGAAGCTTTCTTT,TRBV4-2,17,NA,TRBJ1-1,NA
CASSLANTMNTEAFF,TGTGCCAGCAGCTTGGCCAACACGATGAACACTGAAGCTTTCTTT,TRBV5-8,15,NA,TRBJ1-1,NA
CASSKQGIEHTEAFF,TGTGCCAGTAGTAAACAGGGGATTGAGCACACTGAAGCTTTCTTT,TRBV19,15,NA,TRBJ1-1,TRBD1
CASSPGVGYTF,TGTGCCAGTAGTCCGGGGGTGGGCTACACCTTC,TRBV19,11,NA,TRBJ1-2,NA
CASSLEGIWGDGYTF,TGTGCCAGCAGCTTAGAGGGGATCTGGGGGGATGGCTACACCTTC,TRBV7-9,15,NA,TRBJ1-2,NA
CASSLAGRGKGEAFF,TGTGCCAGCAGCTTAGCGGGCAGGGGGAAGGGTGAAGCTTTCTTT,TRBV7-2,15,NA,TRBJ1-1,TRBD1
CASTSGGFYEQYF,TGTGCCAGCACGAGCGGAGGTTTTTACGAGCAGTACTTC,TRBV28,13,NA,TRBJ2-7,NA
CASSSGHGGTEAFF,TGTGCCAGCAGCTCGGGCCACGGGGGAACTGAAGCTTTCTTT,TRBV5-4,14,few,TRBJ1-1,NA
CASSLSGLAENEQFF,TGTGCCAGCAGCTTATCCGGACTAGCGGAAAATGAGCAGTTCTTC,TRBV11-2,15,NA,TRBJ2-1,TRBD2
CASSAEWGAYEQYF,TGTGCCAGCAGCGCGGAGTGGGGGGCCTACGAGCAGTACTTC,TRBV25-1,14,once,TRBJ2-7,NA
CASSIDLQRPYNEQFF,TGTGCCAGTAGTATAGATCTCCAGCGACCCTACAATGAGCAGTTCTTC,TRBV19,16,NA,TRBJ2-1,NA
CASSESVRWEQYF,TGTGCCAGCAGTGAATCGGTCAGGTGGGAGCAGTACTTC,TRBV2,13,NA,TRBJ2-7,NA
CASGQGAADEQYF,TGTGCCAGCGGACAGGGGGCCGCGGATGAGCAGTACTTC,TRBV5-4,13,NA,TRBJ2-7,TRBD1
CASGLGVVSTEAFF,TGTGCCAGTGGCCTCGGGGTTGTAAGCACTGAAGCTTTCTTT,TRBV3-1/TRBV3-2,14,few,TRBJ1-1,NA
CASSLVAANTGELFF,TGTGCCAGCAGCTTAGTGGCGGCGAACACCGGGGAGCTGTTTTTT,TRBV11-2,15,NA,TRBJ2-2,NA
CASSEGQANQPQHF,TGTGCCAGCAGTGAGGGACAGGCCAATCAGCCCCAGCATTTT,TRBV6-1,14,NA,TRBJ1-5,TRBD1
CAISESTPGWWNEQYF,TGTGCCATCAGTGAGTCGACTCCGGGGTGGTGGAACGAGCAGTACTTC,TRBV10-3,16,NA,TRBJ2-7,NA
CASSAPGTPGGDEQFF,TGTGCCAGCAGCGCCCCCGGGACCCCCGGGGGGGATGAGCAGTTCTTC,TRBV7-3,16,NA,TRBJ2-1,TRBD2
CASSLPWQGGGGYTF,TGTGCCAGCAGCTTGCCGTGGCAGGGGGGCGGAGGCTACACCTTC,TRBV7-9,15,NA,TRBJ1-2,TRBD1
CATSSLTGPYEQYF,TGTGCCACCTCTTCACTCACAGGGCCGTACGAGCAGTACTTC,TRBV6-5,14,NA,TRBJ2-7,NA
CASSELAGGRELFF,TGTGCCAGCAGTGAGCTAGCGGGAGGTCGGGAGCTGTTTTTT,TRBV6-1,14,NA,TRBJ2-2,TRBD2
CASSSGQPTGELFF,TGTGCCAGTAGTTCCGGACAGCCCACCGGGGAGCTGTTTTTT,TRBV19,14,few,TRBJ2-2,NA
CASSVETTSGPQETQYF,TGTGCCAGCAGCGTAGAAACAACTAGCGGGCCCCAAGAGACCCAGTACTTC,TRBV9,17,NA,TRBJ2-5,TRBD2
CASSPPIGGNTDTQYF,TGTGCCAGCTCACCACCGATTGGGGGCAACACAGATACGCAGTATTTT,TRBV18,16,once,TRBJ2-3,NA
CAARKGGPGNTIYF,TGTGCCGCGCGAAAAGGGGGACCTGGAAACACCATATATTTT,TRBV19,14,NA,TRBJ1-3,NA
CAWSVAGGYGYTF,TGTGCCTGGAGTGTAGCCGGCGGATATGGCTACACCTTC,TRBV30,13,NA,TRBJ1-2,NA
CASSFGSGRSEETQYF,TGTGCCAGCAGTTTCGGTAGCGGGAGATCGGAGGAGACCCAGTACTTC,TRBV5-8,16,NA,TRBJ2-5,TRBD2
CASSIDRGTEPQHF,TGTGCCAGTAGTATTGACAGGGGGACGGAGCCCCAGCATTTT,TRBV19,14,NA,TRBJ1-5,TRBD1
CASSLSGGFGEQYF,TGCGCCAGCAGCCTTTCTGGAGGGTTCGGGGAGCAGTACTTC,TRBV5-1,14,NA,TRBJ2-7,NA
CASSLRQGAGQPQHF,TGTGCCAGCAGTTTACGACAGGGGGCCGGTCAGCCCCAGCATTTT,TRBV28,15,NA,TRBJ1-5,TRBD1
CATFTGVGTDTQYF,TGTGCCACCTTCACAGGGGTTGGCACAGATACGCAGTATTTT,TRBV9,14,NA,TRBJ2-3,TRBD1
CASSLTTGGEQFF,TGTGCCAGCAGTTTAACAACGGGGGGTGAGCAGTTCTTC,TRBV27,13,NA,TRBJ2-1,TRBD2
CASSWGGDQPQHF,TGTGCCAGCAGCTGGGGGGGGGATCAGCCCCAGCATTTT,TRBV7-9,13,NA,TRBJ1-5,NA
CATSRDPAGADTQYF,TGTGCCACCAGCAGAGATCCTGCAGGTGCAGATACGCAGTATTTT,TRBV15,15,NA,TRBJ2-3,NA
CASSFGGTLKETQYF,TGTGCCAGCAGCTTTGGCGGGACTCTCAAAGAGACCCAGTACTTC,TRBV7-7,15,NA,TRBJ2-5,NA
CASSLFSRGHGGELFF,TGTGCCAGCAGCCTCTTTTCCAGGGGGCATGGCGGGGAGCTGTTTTTT,TRBV25-1,16,NA,TRBJ2-2,TRBD1
CASSPGQGLNEQFF,TGTGCCAGCAGCCCCGGACAGGGGCTCAATGAGCAGTTCTTC,TRBV7-9,14,NA,TRBJ2-1,TRBD1
CASSSLTGVAQHF,TGTGCCAGCAGCTCCCTGACCGGGGTAGCCCAGCATTTT,TRBV7-2,13,NA,TRBJ1-5,NA
CASSRTGKGYTF,TGTGCCAGCAGTAGGACAGGGAAAGGCTACACCTTC,TRBV28,12,NA,TRBJ1-2,TRBD1
CASSVSLGQGGNTIYF,TGTGCCAGCAGCGTAAGTCTGGGACAGGGCGGAAACACCATATATTTT,TRBV9,16,NA,TRBJ1-3,TRBD1
CASSSGLAGFGANVLTF,TGTGCCAGCAGTTCCGGACTAGCGGGATTCGGGGCCAACGTCCTGACTTTC,TRBV28,17,NA,TRBJ2-6,TRBD2